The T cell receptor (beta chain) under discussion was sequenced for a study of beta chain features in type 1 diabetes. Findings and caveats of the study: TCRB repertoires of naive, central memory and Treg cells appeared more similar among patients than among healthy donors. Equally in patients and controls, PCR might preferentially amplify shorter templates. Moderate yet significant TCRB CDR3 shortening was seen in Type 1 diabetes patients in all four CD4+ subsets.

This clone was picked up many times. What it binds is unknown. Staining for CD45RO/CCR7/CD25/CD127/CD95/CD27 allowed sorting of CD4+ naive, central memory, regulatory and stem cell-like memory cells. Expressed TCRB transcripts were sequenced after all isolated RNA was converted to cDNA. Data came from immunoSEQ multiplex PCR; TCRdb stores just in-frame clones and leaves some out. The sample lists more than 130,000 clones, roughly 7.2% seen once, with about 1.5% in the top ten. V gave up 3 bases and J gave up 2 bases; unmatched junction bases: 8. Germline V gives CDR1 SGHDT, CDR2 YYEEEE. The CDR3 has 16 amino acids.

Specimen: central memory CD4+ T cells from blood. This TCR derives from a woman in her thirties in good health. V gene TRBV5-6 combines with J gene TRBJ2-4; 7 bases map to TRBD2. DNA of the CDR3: TGTGCCAGCAGCTCACAGGTCAGCGGGACCAAAAACATTCAGTACTTC. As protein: CASSSQVSGTKNIQYF. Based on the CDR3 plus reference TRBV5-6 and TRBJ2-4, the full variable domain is DAGVTQSPTHLIKTRGQQVTLRCSPKSGHDTVSWYQQALGQGPQFIFQYYEEEERQRGNFPDRFSGHQFPNYSSELNVNALLLGDSALYLCASSSQVSGTKNIQYFGAGTRLSVL.